The present entry profiles one T cell receptor beta chain with its context. This record belongs to a study of blood T cell repertoires in COVID-19. Original processing methods: Reference gene primer amplification in the assay estimated nucleated cell counts. Assay used: immunoSEQ multiplex PCR; TCRdb lists only in-frame clones, some missing. V, J and clone size are taken as reported in that table, and D and trimming were inferred from the DNA itself. Counted here are 200,000 to 300,000 clones, about 85% occurring once; the ten biggest clones make up around 4%. Sequenced input: peripheral blood. The TCR was taken from a man aged 55-75 years with acute or convalescent COVID-19.

This CDR3 is CASSPREAGDTQYF. The CDR3 DNA reads TGTGCCAGCAGCCCCCGGGAAGCTGGAGATACGCAGTATTTT. The J gene is TRBJ2-3, the V gene TRBV7-9, with a possible D match to TRBD2 (5 bases). The CDR3 is 14 residues long. Trimming cost V 5 bases and J 5 bases, with 14 bases left between them. Germline V lookup: CDR1 SEHNR, CDR2 FQNEAQ (reference sequence).